These T cell receptor beta chains were read from a single sample in a study of glioma-infiltrating T cells after dendritic cell vaccination. Using immunoSEQ multiplex PCR, the repertoire was profiled, and TCRdb retains in-frame clones only, with some absent. The table includes tens of thousands of clones, over 75% detected once. The sample in question was blood, obtained after dendritic cell vaccination. The receptors were gathered from a human donor with glioblastoma. Both conserved end residues are part of each CDR3.

>13|TRBV19|TRBJ1-3
CASSNNDGNTIYF
>12|TRBV5-1|TRBJ1-2
CASGGGVYGYTF
>16|TRBV9|TRBJ2-3
CASSVVGSGGTDTQYF
>14|TRBV18|TRBJ1-6
CASSPGQPYSPLHF
>16|TRBV14|TRBJ2-3
CASSQDSGGWTDTQYF
>12|TRBV18|TRBJ1-2
CASSPPDGSCTF
>16|TRBV5-1|TRBJ2-5
CASSLLRQANVETQYF
>15|TRBV27|TRBJ2-7
CASSFLSGRKGEQYF
>12|TRBV2|TRBJ2-5
CARRQGYETQYF
>13|TRBV6-5|NA
CASKKGTDYEQYF
>14|TRBV5-1|TRBJ2-7
CATSLAGGPNEQYF
>15|TRBV5-1|TRBJ1-1
CASRKQNQGNTEAFF
>17|TRBV7-9|TRBJ2-1
CASSGRLTSGSYNEQFF
>14|TRBV5-3|TRBJ2-3
CARLRPIGTDTQYF
>16|TRBV4-1|TRBJ2-3
CASSRIDIFVTDTQYF
>16|TRBV13|TRBJ2-3
CASSFWTSGNQDTQYF
>12|TRBV29-1|TRBJ1-2
CSVAGTGGGYTF
>13|TRBV15|TRBJ2-1
CATQESLYNKQFF
>17|TRBV4-1|TRBJ2-5
CASSQETSGGVQETQYF
>14|TRBV2|TRBJ1-2
CASIPRDTNYGYTF
>15|TRBV15|TRBJ2-3
CATSREPTSTDTQYF
>12|TRBV6-1|TRBJ2-6
CASSGGRSVLTF
>14|TRBV2|TRBJ2-3
CASSVGLSTDTQYF
>14|TRBV5-8|TRBJ1-5
CASGGTGLGQPQHF
>14|TRBV29-1|TRBJ2-5
CSVEEGTGRVTQYF
>16|TRBV2|TRBJ1-3
CASSEAGQASGNTIYF
>15|TRBV11-1|TRBJ2-7
CASSLEFLPSYEQYF
>14|TRBV10-3|TRBJ1-6
CAISLGQPNSPLHF
>17|TRBV7-9|TRBJ2-7
CASSPRGREGPPYEQYF
>14|TRBV19|TRBJ2-7
CASSDRGRSGEQYF
>14|TRBV11-2|TRBJ2-5
CASSPGGPQETQYF
>15|TRBV9|TRBJ2-2
CASSGSGRGTGELFF
>12|TRBV10-1|TRBJ1-1
CASSDLMSGAFF
>14|TRBV28|TRBJ1-5
CASSAAYSNQPQHF
>17|TRBV7-2|TRBJ2-1
CASSLKGTGPRRGEQFF
>15|TRBV5-1|TRBJ1-5
CAGPRPGLFSQPQHF
>15|TRBV6-6|TRBJ1-5
CASTWQANSNQPQHF
>14|TRBV5-1|TRBJ1-1
CASSLSGGGTEAFF
>16|TRBV7-3|TRBJ2-3
CASSLTGGGGTDTQYF
>13|TRBV6-6|TRBJ1-2
CASSYSAGDGYTF
>15|TRBV5-1|TRBJ2-1
CASSSTVSSYNEQFF
>18|TRBV4-3|TRBJ2-6
CASSQDLAVPSGANVLTF
>14|TRBV5-6|TRBJ1-1
CASSLAGERGAAFF
>15|TRBV19|NA
CASRQWTGASYEQYF
>16|TRBV7-8|TRBJ1-1
CASSFRQGNRGTEAFF
>13|TRBV7-2|TRBJ1-1
CASSLTGFTEAFF
>15|TRBV7-2|TRBJ1-5
CASSLGTISNQPQHF
>15|TRBV2|TRBJ2-5
CASRGLAGGGETQYF
>14|TRBV12-5|TRBJ2-3
CASDRGASTDTQYF
>15|TRBV5-1|TRBJ1-1
CASSLASGGVGTAFF
>15|TRBV29-1|TRBJ2-1
CSVDFRGLPYNEQFF
>14|TRBV5-6|TRBJ1-1
CASSLDRRVTEAFF
>14|TRBV18|TRBJ2-6
CASSPLTGANVLTF
>15|TRBV4-1|TRBJ1-6
CASSQGQGGISPLHF
>15|TRBV19|TRBJ2-1
CASSDAGGPYNEQFF
>16|TRBV19|TRBJ1-5
CASSIRGGVGNQPQHF
>15|TRBV6-5|TRBJ1-1
CASSYPGTGNTEAFF